The entry below gives a single TCR beta chain sequence along with its context. V shed 0 bases and J shed 5 bases, with 19 bases lying between them. CDR3 length: 17 residues. CDR1 and CDR2 (germline): ENHRY, SYGVKD. The sample comes from a study of cytomegalovirus exposure and HLA in healthy donors. Primers for the PCR totalled 60 Vbeta and 13 Jbeta. Using immunoSEQ multiplex PCR, the repertoire was profiled, and TCRdb retains in-frame clones only, with some absent. Here the sample spans approximately 88,000 clones, 64% being singletons. What was sequenced was PBMCs. The rearrangement joins TRBV10-3 to TRBJ1-1; a weak D match, TRBD1 (5 bases). The sequence derives from a man aged 55-75 years in good health and CMV-seronegative. The CDR3: CAISESISPTESTEAFF. As DNA, the CDR3 is TGTGCCATCAGTGAGTCGATTAGCCCGACAGAGAGTACTGAAGCTTTCTTT.